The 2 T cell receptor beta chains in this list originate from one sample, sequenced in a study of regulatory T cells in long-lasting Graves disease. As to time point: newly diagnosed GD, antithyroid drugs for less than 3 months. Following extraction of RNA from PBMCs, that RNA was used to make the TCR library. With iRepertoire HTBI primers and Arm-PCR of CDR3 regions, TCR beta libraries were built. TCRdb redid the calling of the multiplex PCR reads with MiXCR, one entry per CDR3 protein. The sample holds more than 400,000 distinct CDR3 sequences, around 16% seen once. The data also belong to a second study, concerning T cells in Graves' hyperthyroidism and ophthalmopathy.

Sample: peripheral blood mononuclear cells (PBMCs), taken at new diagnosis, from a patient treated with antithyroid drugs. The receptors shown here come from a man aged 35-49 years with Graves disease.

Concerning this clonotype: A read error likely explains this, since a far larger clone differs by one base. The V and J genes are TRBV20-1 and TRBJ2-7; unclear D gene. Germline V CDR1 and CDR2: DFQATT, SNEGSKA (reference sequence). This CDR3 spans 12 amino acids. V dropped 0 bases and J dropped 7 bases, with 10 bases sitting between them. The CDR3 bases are TGCAGTGCTAGAGATCGGTGGAATGAGCAGTACTTC. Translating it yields CSARDRWNEQYF.

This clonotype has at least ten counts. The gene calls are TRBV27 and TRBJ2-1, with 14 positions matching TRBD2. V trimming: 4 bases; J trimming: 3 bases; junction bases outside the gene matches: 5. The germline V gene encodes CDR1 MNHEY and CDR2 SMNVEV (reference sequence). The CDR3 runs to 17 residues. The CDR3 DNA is TGTGCCAGCAGTTGGACTAGCGGGAGGCCCATCTACAATGAGCAGTTCTTC. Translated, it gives CASSWTSGRPIYNEQFF.